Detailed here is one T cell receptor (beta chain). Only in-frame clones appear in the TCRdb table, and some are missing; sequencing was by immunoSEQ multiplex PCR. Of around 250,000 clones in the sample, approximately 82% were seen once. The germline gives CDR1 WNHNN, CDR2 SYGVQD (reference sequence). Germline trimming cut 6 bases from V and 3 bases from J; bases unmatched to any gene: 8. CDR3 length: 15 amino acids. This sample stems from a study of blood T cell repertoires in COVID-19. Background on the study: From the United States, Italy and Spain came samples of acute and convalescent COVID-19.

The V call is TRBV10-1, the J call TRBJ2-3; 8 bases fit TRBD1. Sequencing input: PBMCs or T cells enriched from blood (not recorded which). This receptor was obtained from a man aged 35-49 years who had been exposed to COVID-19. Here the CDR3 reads CASREGQGSTDTQYF. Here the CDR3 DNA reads TGCGCCAGCAGAGAAGGACAGGGTTCAACAGATACGCAGTATTTT.